This section outlines one TCR beta chain sequence together with its context. Antigen specificity is unknown. Other DNA variants within this sample encode the same CDR3. This sample was included in a study of T cell responses to AZD1222 COVID-19 vaccine. Study background: Whether given at about 4 or about 12 weeks, second doses were pooled.

CDR1 is LGHDT and CDR2 is YNNKEL in the germline V gene (reference sequence). The V gene end was trimmed by 5 bases and the J gene end by 6 bases; junction bases not matched to a gene: 4. This CDR3 contains 15 residues. Only in-frame clones appear in the TCRdb table, and some are missing; sequencing was by immunoSEQ multiplex PCR. The sample holds 60,000 to 100,000 clones, roughly 87% seen once. General study points: Baseline testing showed seropositivity in only a handful of AZD1222 recipients. Clonal diversity may have been underestimated, and the donors were mostly white British, with more females than males.

This sequence joins TRBV3-1 (or the pseudogene TRBV3-2) and TRBJ2-1; 13 bases match TRBD2. The sequencing here drew on peripheral blood, taken on day 0 of AZD1222 vaccination. The receptor's source is an adult in good health. The CDR3 region has the DNA TGTGCCAGCAGCTTCGGGACTAGCGGGACCAATGAGCAGTTCTTC. Amino acids: CASSFGTSGTNEQFF.